This TCR beta chain came from a study of T cell changes during pregnancy in multiple sclerosis. The CDR3 is 12 amino acids. Unmatched junction bases numbered 0, after V lost 0 bases and J lost 7 bases. Germline CDR1 reads SGHKS; CDR2 reads YYEKEE (reference sequence). Clones were read by immunoSEQ multiplex PCR, and TCRdb kept only the in-frame ones, dropping some. There are 30,000 to 45,000 clones in the sample; about 91% occur only once, and approximately 0.5% lies in the top ten. The source was CD4+ T cells from peripheral blood mononuclear cells, collected after pregnancy. The chain is built from TRBV5-5 and TRBJ1-2; the match to TRBD1 covers 7 bases. The clonotype was recovered from a female donor with multiple sclerosis, enrolled in a pregnancy study. CDR3 sequence reads: CASSLDRGGYTF. The DNA of the CDR3 is TGTGCCAGCAGCTTGGACAGGGGTGGCTACACCTTC.